This T cell receptor (beta chain) originates from a study of a mutant IDH1 vaccine in newly diagnosed glioma. Assay used: immunoSEQ multiplex PCR; TCRdb lists only in-frame clones, some missing. Of about 25,000 clones detected, 90% to 95% appear once; the ten largest clones hold about 1.2%. Study conclusions and caveats: No link was apparently found between pseudoprogression and changes in top peripheral T cell clonotypes.

Time point of the sample: baseline, week 1 (first vaccination visit). As to treatment: pre-vaccination baseline after standard-of-care therapy. About this clone itself: Its antigen is not known.

The TCR was taken from a man aged 35-49 years with glioma. The sample consisted of PBMCs, taken from a glioma patient treated with radiotherapy, temozolomide or both.

This CDR3 is CASSLRGQGFDEQYF. Here the CDR3 DNA reads TGTGCCAGCAGCTTAAGGGGACAGGGGTTCGACGAGCAGTACTTC. The genes are TRBV7-8 and TRBJ2-7; TRBD1 matches at 10 bases. The length of the CDR3 is 15 residues. J was trimmed by 5 bases and V by 2 bases; bases with no gene match: 6. Germline CDR1 reads SGHVS; CDR2 reads FQNEAQ.